This T cell receptor (beta chain) appears in the sequencing data of a study of blood T cell repertoires in COVID-19. About the research overall: T cells, B-cell-depleted T cells, or PBMCs supplied cDNA or gDNA.

Germline assignment: CDR1 SGHNT and CDR2 YYREEE (reference sequence). With 4 bases removed from V and 4 bases from J, the gap between germline ends came to 14 bases. There are 14 residues in the CDR3. Repertoires were generated with immunoSEQ multiplex PCR, while TCRdb's copy carries only in-frame clones and drops some. The sample holds about 190,000 clones, 86% seen once. Those who participated ranged in age from roughly 18 to 89 years and resided in 24 US areas. Two consecutive negative NP/OP PCR tests, clearance, or resolved symptoms defined Cohort 3 recovery. This TCR was recovered from a woman in her twenties or thirties who had recovered from COVID-19. This chain connects TRBV5-4 to TRBJ1-2, with D unclear. Sequencing was carried out using PBMCs or T cells enriched from blood (not recorded which). DNA of the CDR3: TGTGCCAGCAGCCCCATGCGGGTGGGCTATGGCTACACCTTC. It codes for CASSPMRVGYGYTF.